What follows describes a single T cell receptor beta chain. The antigen remains undetermined. PCR used 60 Vbeta primers and 13 Jbeta primers. Sequencing was performed with immunoSEQ multiplex PCR; in TCRdb, only in-frame clones are kept and a portion is missing. The sample gives about 160,000 clones, around four fifths of which show up once; roughly 1.3% is in the top ten. Each of the donors was a healthy bone marrow donor. V lost 4 bases, J lost 2 bases, and 13 bases lay in between. From germline, CDR1 is KGHSH and CDR2 LQKENI. The CDR3 is made up of 15 amino acids. The record originates from a study of cytomegalovirus exposure and HLA in healthy donors. Study results and caveats: In a later analysis, V- and J-gene trimming of beta chains associated with a DCLRE1C missense variant, replicated independently.

This receptor was taken from a man aged 25-45 years in good health and CMV-seronegative. This rearrangement joins TRBV18 to TRBJ2-3; perhaps TRBD1 as D (6 bases). Sequenced sample: PBMCs. Here the CDR3 reads CASSQGQGLTDTQYF. CDR3 DNA: TGTGCCAGCTCACAGGGTCAGGGGCTCACAGATACGCAGTATTTT.